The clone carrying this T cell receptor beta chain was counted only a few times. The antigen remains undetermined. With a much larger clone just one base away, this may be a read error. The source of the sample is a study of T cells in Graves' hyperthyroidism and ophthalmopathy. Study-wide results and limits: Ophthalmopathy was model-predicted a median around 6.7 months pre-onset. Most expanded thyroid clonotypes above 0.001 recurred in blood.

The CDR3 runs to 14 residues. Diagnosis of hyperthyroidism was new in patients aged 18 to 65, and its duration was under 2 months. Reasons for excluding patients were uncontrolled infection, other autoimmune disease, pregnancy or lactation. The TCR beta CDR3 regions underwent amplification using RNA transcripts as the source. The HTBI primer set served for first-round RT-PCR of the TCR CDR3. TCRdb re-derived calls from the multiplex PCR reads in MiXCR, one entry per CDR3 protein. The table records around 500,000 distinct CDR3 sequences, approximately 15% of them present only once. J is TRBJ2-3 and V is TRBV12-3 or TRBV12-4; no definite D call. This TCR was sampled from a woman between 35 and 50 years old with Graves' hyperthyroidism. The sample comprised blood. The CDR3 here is CTSKPSGGTDTQYF. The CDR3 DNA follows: TGTACCAGCAAACCGTCCGGAGGCACAGATACGCAGTATTTT.